Below are 9 T cell receptor beta chains sequenced from a single sample in a study of early T cells in non-severe SARS-CoV-2 infection. TCRdb re-derived calls from the 5' RACE reads in MiXCR, one entry per CDR3 protein. The sample carries under 100,000 distinct CDR3 sequences, around 15% recorded once. Specimen: whole blood. Every receptor here comes from an adult who was a healthcare worker with PCR-confirmed SARS-CoV-2 infection or an uninfected control (not recorded which).

J is TRBJ2-2 and V is TRBV7-9; D is unclear. V lost 1 base to trimming and J lost 4 bases, with 10 bases between them. CDR3 length: 15 residues. Germline V gene sequence: CDR1 SEHNR, CDR2 FQNEAQ (reference sequence). CDR3 amino acids: CASSLVSAGTGELFF. Written as DNA, the CDR3 is TGTGCCAGCAGCTTAGTGTCAGCCGGCACCGGGGAGCTGTTTTTT. Variable domain in full (rest from reference TRBV7-9 and TRBJ2-2): DTGVSQNPRHKITKRGQNVTFRCDPISEHNRLYWYRQTLGQGPEFLTYFQNEAQLEKSRLLSDRFSAERPKGSFSTLEIQRTEQGDSAMYLCASSLVSAGTGELFFGEGSRLTVL.

This clonotype was found many times. At one of its ends the junction is not consistent with the germline gene, which may arise from a read error. J is TRBJ2-3 and V is TRBV7-7; D gene unclear. The CDR3 length is 13 residues. The V gene's germline CDR1 is SSHAT and CDR2 FNYEAQ (reference sequence). The CDR3 DNA reads as TGTGCTAGCAGCTTCCAGATAACAGATACGCAGTATTTT. This sequence encodes CASSFQITDTQYF. The entire variable domain, with the rest obtained from reference TRBV7-7 and TRBJ2-3, is as follows: GAGVSQSPRYKVTKRGQDVTLRCDPISSHATLYWYQQALGQGPEFLTYFNYEAQPDKSGLPSDRFSAERPEGSISTLTIQRTEQRDSAMYRCASSFQITDTQYFGPGTRLTVL.

CDR3 sequence: CASRHSGEAFF. The CDR3, as DNA: TGCGCCAGCAGACATTCAGGCGAAGCTTTCTTT. V gene TRBV5-1 combines with J gene TRBJ1-1; D is ambiguous. The CDR3 has 11 residues. The V end was cut by 5 bases, the J end by 8 bases, with 10 bases between. Germline assignment: CDR1 SGHRS and CDR2 YFSETQ.

The sample holds a few counts of this clonotype. The chain is built from TRBV12-3 or TRBV12-4 and TRBJ2-3; TRBD2 matches at 11 bases. CDR3 length equals 15 residues. The ends lost 8 bases at V and 2 bases at J; junction bases unmatched: 6. The CDR3 loop is CASRASGGSTDTQYF. The CDR3 nucleotides read TGTGCCAGCCGAGCTAGCGGGGGGTCCACAGATACGCAGTATTTT.

This clonotype has a handful of counts. The genes are TRBV12-3 or TRBV12-4 and TRBJ2-7, with D possibly TRBD1 on 5 matching bases. V lost 5 bases and J lost 7, with 9 bases in between. The length of the CDR3 is 11 residues. This CDR3 is CASSKRQEQYF. Written as DNA, the CDR3 is TGTGCCAGCAGTAAACGACAGGAGCAGTACTTC.

This clonotype was recorded many times. V and J are TRBV19 and TRBJ1-2; TRBD1 aligns across 10 bases. Per the germline V gene, CDR1 is LNHDA and CDR2 is SQIVND (reference sequence). The CDR3 is made up of 18 amino acids. V lost 3 bases, J lost 8 bases, and 18 bases stayed unmatched. The CDR3 nucleotides read TGTGCCAGTAGTATTTATGGGACAGGGGTTGGACCTGAATACGGCTACACCTTC. This gives the protein CASSIYGTGVGPEYGYTF.

This clonotype was seen repeatedly, ten times or more. The chain recombines TRBV11-2 with TRBJ1-1; D ambiguous. The CDR3 has 13 amino acids. Trimming took 1 base from V and 1 from J, leaving 4 bases between them. CDR1 and CDR2 (germline): SGHAT, FQNNGV. The CDR3 reads CASSLAWNTEAFF. The CDR3 region has the DNA TGTGCCAGCAGCTTAGCTTGGAACACTGAAGCTTTCTTT. The whole variable domain, filled in from reference TRBV11-2 and TRBJ1-1, reads EAGVAQSPRYKIIEKRQSVAFWCNPISGHATLYWYQQILGQGPKLLIQFQNNGVVDDSQLPKDRFSAERLKGVDSTLKIQPAKLEDSAVYLCASSLAWNTEAFFGQGTRLTVV.

This clonotype was observed a handful of times. This chain joins TRBV6-2 or TRBV6-3 and TRBJ1-1; D not certain. This CDR3 region has 12 residues. Germline CDR1 MNHEY, CDR2 SVGEGT. V shed 10 bases and J shed 1 base, with 10 bases lying between them. The CDR3 sequence: CATGEGNTEAFF. CDR3 bases: TGTGCCACCGGCGAGGGGAACACTGAAGCTTTCTTT.

This clonotype has only a few counts. The chain couples TRBV7-2 to TRBJ1-6; perhaps TRBD1 as D (5 bases). Trimming removed 5 bases at V and 5 bases at J, with 28 bases between. Germline V gives CDR1 SGHTA, CDR2 FQGNSA. The CDR3 runs 20 residues. The CDR3 loop is CASSARTWRGYQGDNSPLHF. CDR3 in DNA: TGTGCCAGCAGCGCCCGAACCTGGCGGGGGTACCAGGGCGATAATTCACCCCTCCACTTT. The whole variable domain, remainder taken from reference TRBV7-2 and TRBJ1-6, is GAGVSQSPSNKVTEKGKDVELRCDPISGHTALYWYRQSLGQGLEFLIYFQGNSAPDKSGLPSDRFSAERTGGSVSTLTIQRTQQEDSAVYLCASSARTWRGYQGDNSPLHFGNGTRLTVT.